These 27 T cell receptor beta chains were sequenced from one sample in a study of T-cell reconstitution after alpha-beta-depleted transplantation in children. A TCRbeta library incorporating unique molecular identifiers was prepared. MiXCR, applied by TCRdb to the PCR reads, yields one record per CDR3 protein. The table shows around 670,000 distinct CDR3 sequences, with about 12% occurring only once. The sequencing used PBMCs, collected before TCRalphabeta/CD19-depleted stem cell transplant. Source of these receptors: a girl aged 2-10 years with congenital amegakaryocytic thrombocytopenia, due to receive a stem cell transplant.

The J gene is TRBJ2-1, the V gene TRBV5-1, with D uncertain. Between the trimmed V and J ends, which lost 6 bases and 2 bases, there was a span of 15 bases. This CDR3 has 15 residues. CDR1 is SGHRS, CDR2 YFSETQ, per germline. CDR3 sequence reads: CASNLGASTYNEQFF. The CDR3 nucleotides are TGCGCCAGCAACCTAGGAGCCTCTACCTACAATGAGCAGTTCTTC.

This clonotype appeared a few times. The CDR3 sequence is CASNLAGDSNEQFF. As DNA, the CDR3 is TGTGCCAGTAATCTAGCGGGGGACTCTAATGAGCAGTTCTTC. V gene TRBV2 combines with J gene TRBJ2-1, with 10 positions matching TRBD2. Germline CDR1 reads SNHLY; CDR2 reads FYNNEI. Losses at the gene ends were 9 bases for V and 7 bases for J; bases not matched to a gene: 9. The CDR3 covers 14 residues.

V is TRBV5-1 and J is TRBJ2-4; D gene unclear. This CDR3 region has 16 residues. Looked up from germline, CDR1 is SGHRS and CDR2 is YFSETQ. The ends were cut back, 5 bases at V and 0 bases at J, with 15 bases in the middle. CDR3 bases: TGCGCCAGCAGTGCTTATGGGTCCATAGCCAAAAACATTCAGTACTTC. Translating gives CASSAYGSIAKNIQYF.

This clonotype was seen a handful of times. The chain is built from TRBV29-1 and TRBJ1-5; no reliable D call. The ends were cut back, 4 bases at V and 7 bases at J, with 11 bases in the middle. Germline V lookup: CDR1 SQVTM, CDR2 ANQGSEA. This CDR3 is 12 amino acids long. The CDR3 reads CSVGGGSQPQHF. The CDR3, as DNA: TGCAGCGTTGGGGGAGGCTCCCAGCCCCAGCATTTT.

This clonotype was observed a handful of times. The rearrangement uses TRBV10-3 and TRBJ2-7; TRBD1 matches 10 bases. After removal of 6 bases from V and 2 bases from J, the junction contained 7 bases not matched to a gene. CDR1 is ENHRY, CDR2 SYGVKD, per germline. CDR3 length: 15 amino acids. CDR3 residues: CAIRSTGTGAYEQYF. The CDR3 DNA sequence: TGTGCCATCAGGTCGACCGGGACAGGGGCCTACGAGCAGTACTTC.

V usage is TRBV7-6 and J usage is TRBJ2-5, with 7 bases that match TRBD2. CDR1 is SGHVS and CDR2 is FNYEAQ in the germline V gene. V lost 4 bases, J lost 2 bases, and 16 bases stayed unmatched. This CDR3 comprises 18 residues. Written as DNA, the CDR3 is TGTGCCAGCAGCTCCTACCTCATCGGGACTAACGGACAAGAGACCCAGTACTTC. Translating gives CASSSYLIGTNGQETQYF.

This clonotype has at least ten counts. V gene TRBV20-1 combines with J gene TRBJ2-7; 8 positions match TRBD2. J gave up 3 bases and V 3 bases, and 4 bases lay outside the gene matches. This CDR3 is 13 amino acids long. Per germline, CDR1 DFQATT and CDR2 SNEGSKA (reference sequence). The CDR3: CSASQREFYEQYF. CDR3 nucleotide sequence: TGCAGTGCTAGCCAGCGGGAGTTCTACGAGCAGTACTTC.

This clonotype was recorded at least ten times. The J gene is TRBJ2-2, the V gene TRBV6-5; 11 positions match TRBD1. The V gene end was trimmed by 7 bases and the J gene end by 6 bases; junction bases not matched to a gene: 1. The CDR3 runs to 13 residues. Germline assignment: CDR1 MNHEY and CDR2 SVGAGI. The CDR3 region is CASMGQGAGELFF. For the CDR3, the DNA is TGTGCCAGCATGGGACAGGGGGCCGGGGAGCTGTTTTTT.

The DNA of the CDR3 is TGCGCCAGCAGCTTGGGAGATGCCGCTTTCTTT. This translates into CASSLGDAAFF. This sequence joins TRBV5-1 and TRBJ1-1; unclear D gene. CDR1 is SGHRS and CDR2 is YFSETQ in the germline V gene. V was trimmed by 0 bases and J by 11 bases, leaving 8 bases between them. The CDR3 has 11 amino acids.

This clonotype was detected ten times or more. This chain connects TRBV12-3 or TRBV12-4 to TRBJ2-2, with D maybe TRBD2 (6 bases). The length of the CDR3 is 15 residues. Trimming pared 7 bases from V and 4 bases from J, leaving 16 bases between. The CDR3 nucleotides are TGTGCCAGCATTCCCTGGGGGAGGTCCACCGGGGAGCTGTTTTTT. It encodes CASIPWGRSTGELFF.

This clonotype was detected once. A much larger clone differs by one base, so this may be a read error. The rearrangement uses TRBV27 and TRBJ2-2, with 10 bases aligning to TRBD1. The CDR3 spans 16 residues. The germline V gene encodes CDR1 MNHEY and CDR2 SMNVEV (reference sequence). Here the CDR3 reads CASQKAGQGNTGVLFF. DNA of the CDR3: TGTGCCAGCCAAAAAGCGGGACAGGGGAACACCGGGGTGCTGTTTTTT.

This rearrangement joins TRBV5-1 to TRBJ2-2, with D tentatively TRBD2 (5 bases). The CDR3 runs to 11 residues. In germline, CDR1 is SGHRS, CDR2 YFSETQ. CDR3 nucleotide sequence: TGCACCAACGCCGGGGACGGGGAGCTGTTTTTT. Amino acid sequence: CTNAGDGELFF.

This clonotype was counted at least ten times. V and J are TRBV11-1 and TRBJ1-4; a weak D match, TRBD1 (5 bases). The ends were cut back, 0 bases at V and 0 bases at J, with 20 bases in the middle. Germline assignment: CDR1 SGHAT and CDR2 FQDESV (reference sequence). The CDR3 extends over 20 amino acids. Written as DNA, the CDR3 is TGTGCCAGCAGCTTAGCGGACGGGTCAGGGACTATTGCAACTAATGAAAAACTGTTTTTT. It is translated as CASSLADGSGTIATNEKLFF. The whole variable domain, filled in from reference TRBV11-1 and TRBJ1-4, reads EAEVAQSPRYKITEKSQAVAFWCDPISGHATLYWYRQILGQGPELLVQFQDESVVDDSQLPKDRFSAERLKGVDSTLKIQPAELGDSAMYLCASSLADGSGTIATNEKLFFGSGTQLSVL.

This clonotype was picked up many times. V usage is TRBV12-3 or TRBV12-4 and J usage is TRBJ2-1; 8 bases are a match to TRBD2. CDR3 size: 13 residues. V was clipped by 3 bases and J by 9 bases; unmatched bases: 4. CDR3 sequence reads: CASSFEREFEQFF. The DNA of the CDR3 is TGTGCCAGCAGTTTTGAGCGGGAGTTTGAGCAGTTCTTC.

There are a few counts of this clonotype. The V gene is TRBV3-1, the J gene TRBJ1-1; a weak D match, TRBD1 (5 bases). With 0 bases removed from V and 2 bases from J, the gap between germline ends came to 10 bases. CDR1 and CDR2 from the germline V gene are LGHDT and YNNKEL (reference sequence). This CDR3 region has 15 residues. The CDR3 DNA reads TGTGCCAGCAGCCAAGAAGAGCGGGACAACACTGAAGCTTTCTTT. Its protein is CASSQEERDNTEAFF.

At least ten counts were recorded for this clonotype. The gene calls are TRBV9 and TRBJ2-1, with a tentative D call TRBD2 (6 bases). CDR1 is SGDLS, CDR2 YYNGEE, per germline. This CDR3 comprises 15 residues. V was trimmed by 3 bases and J by 2 bases, leaving 12 bases between them. The CDR3, as DNA: TGTGCCAGCAGCGGGCGGGGACTCCCCTACAATGAGCAGTTCTTC. It codes for CASSGRGLPYNEQFF.

With respect to this clonotype: A read error may be the cause here, since a much bigger clone is one base away. The CDR3 nucleotides are TGTGCCAGCAGCTCGGGACGCCTCACCTACGAGCAGTCCTTC. Amino acid sequence: CASSSGRLTYEQSF. This chain links TRBV7-8 with TRBJ2-7, with D perhaps TRBD1 or TRBD2 (5 bases each). The CDR3 totals 14 residues. Per the germline V gene, CDR1 is SGHVS and CDR2 is FQNEAQ.

This rearrangement joins TRBV7-1 to TRBJ2-3; TRBD1 agrees at 12 bases. TRBV7-1 is assigned to the ORF class and has an uncertain function. CDR3 size: 22 residues. V was pared by 3 bases and J by 2 bases, with 21 bases of the junction left unmatched. CDR3 loop: CASSSYWDRGQLAAYYTDTQYF. The CDR3 DNA follows: TGTGCCAGCAGCTCTTACTGGGACAGGGGGCAACTAGCGGCCTACTACACAGATACGCAGTATTTT.

This clonotype showed up just a few times. The gene calls are TRBV7-2 and TRBJ2-5, with unresolved D. From germline, CDR1 is SGHTA and CDR2 FQGNSA. This CDR3 spans 14 amino acids. V was clipped by 1 base and J by 7 bases, with 13 bases between them. The CDR3 loop reads CASSLGVNSGTQYF. The DNA of the CDR3 is TGTGCCAGCAGCTTAGGGGTGAACTCCGGGACCCAGTACTTC.

This clonotype was seen ten or more times. The genes are TRBV4-2 and TRBJ2-1, with 10 nucleotides matching TRBD2. Germline V lookup: CDR1 LGHNA, CDR2 YNFKEQ. The CDR3 loop spans 19 amino acids. The V segment lost 1 base and the J segment 1 base; nucleotides outside the gene matches: 10. This CDR3 reads CASSQALGTSAVSYNEQFF. The CDR3 DNA reads as TGTGCCAGCAGCCAAGCCCTGGGGACTAGCGCGGTATCCTACAATGAGCAGTTCTTC.

The chain couples TRBV29-1 to TRBJ1-2; D remains ambiguous. The CDR3 runs to 14 residues. Germline CDR1 is SQVTM and CDR2 is ANQGSEA. V was clipped by 4 bases and J by 4 bases, with 16 bases between them. The CDR3 spells CSVGGRDRGYGYTF. The CDR3 DNA is TGCAGCGTTGGTGGTAGGGATCGGGGCTATGGCTACACCTTC.

This clonotype occurred a few times. The chain carries TRBV5-1 and TRBJ2-1; D unclear. Germline V gives CDR1 SGHRS, CDR2 YFSETQ. The CDR3 is made up of 14 amino acids. The V gene lost 0 bases and the J gene lost 10 bases, with 14 bases spanning the gap. CDR3 protein: CASSLDGLYSEQFF. CDR3 DNA: TGCGCCAGCAGCTTGGATGGTCTTTATTCCGAGCAGTTCTTC.

The chain combines TRBV5-1 with TRBJ2-7; possible D gene TRBD1, 7 bases. The germline V gene encodes CDR1 SGHRS and CDR2 YFSETQ. CDR3 size: 14 residues. The V and J ends lost 4 bases and 2 bases respectively, with 13 bases between them. The DNA of the CDR3 is TGCGCCAGCAGCGGAGGGGACAGACCCTACGAGCAGTACTTC. As protein: CASSGGDRPYEQYF.

This clonotype has ten or more counts. The chain couples TRBV20-1 to TRBJ1-3, with D uncertain. The CDR3 runs to 13 residues. Germline loops: CDR1 DFQATT, CDR2 SNEGSKA (reference sequence). Between the trimmed V and J ends, which lost 6 bases and 1 base, there was a span of 10 bases. CDR3 in DNA: TGCAGTGCCGCACAGCCATCTGGAAACACCATATATTTT. Translation gives CSAAQPSGNTIYF.

On this clonotype itself: A much larger clone differs by one base, so this may be a read error. The rearrangement links TRBV5-1 to TRBJ1-4; D ambiguous. This CDR3 is built from 13 residues. The germline V gene encodes CDR1 SGHRS and CDR2 YFSETQ. The CDR3 coding sequence is TGCGCCAGCAGCCTGGACGTCGATGAAAAACTGTCTTTT. Encoded protein: CASSLDVDEKLSF.

The sample holds many counts of this clonotype. The V gene is TRBV7-2, the J gene TRBJ2-5; TRBD2 might be the D (5 bases). Per germline, CDR1 SGHTA and CDR2 FQGNSA. This CDR3 spans 16 amino acids. The V end was cut by 6 bases, the J end by 5 bases, with 22 bases between. In nucleotides, the CDR3 is TGTGCCAGCAGTCATAGTGCCGGGTCTAGCTGGGAGACCCAGTACTTC. It yields the protein CASSHSAGSSWETQYF.

This clonotype was recorded at least ten times. The V gene is TRBV12-3 or TRBV12-4, the J gene TRBJ2-7; possibly TRBD1 for D (6 bases). V was pared by 3 bases and J by 2 bases, with 14 bases between. This CDR3 comprises 15 residues. As DNA, the CDR3 is TGTGCCAGCAGTTTTGTTCCGGGACAAACCTACGAGCAGTACTTC. Protein sequence: CASSFVPGQTYEQYF.